The text below deals with one T cell receptor beta chain. Its antigen is undetermined. Assay used: immunoSEQ multiplex PCR; TCRdb lists only in-frame clones, some missing. The sample consists of 100,000 or so clones, 67% of them appearing once. CDR1 SGHVS and CDR2 FQNEAQ come from the germline V gene. The CDR3 is 14 residues long. V dropped 4 bases and J dropped 5; count of bases not matched to a gene: 7. The entry originates in a study of shared clonotypes between healthy human individuals. The study, taken as a whole, reports: Among a few donors, about 5% of naive CD4 clonotypes were found in common.

The clonotype originates from a woman aged 30 to 39 in good health. The material sequenced was memory CD8+ T cells sorted from blood. Documented subset: CD45RO+ cells pooled with CCR7-negative TemRA cells. The chain uses TRBV7-8 and TRBJ2-7; 8 bases agree with TRBD2. The CDR3 DNA sequence: TGTGCCAGCAGCTGGGAGCGGGAGCTAAACGAGCAGTACTTC. As protein: CASSWERELNEQYF. Full variable domain (remainder filled in from reference TRBV7-8 and TRBJ2-7): GAGVSQSPRYKVAKRGQDVALRCDPISGHVSLFWYQQALGQGPEFLTYFQNEAQLDKSGLPSDRFFAERPEGSVSTLKIQRTQQEDSAVYLCASSWERELNEQYFGPGTRLTVT.